This TCR beta chain stems from a study of cytomegalovirus exposure and HLA in healthy donors. Use of 60 Vbeta and 13 Jbeta primers characterized the PCR. The table came from immunoSEQ multiplex PCR; TCRdb's copy has only in-frame clones and leaves some out. The data hold fewer than 200,000 clones, with about 77% observed a single time. Germline V gene sequence: CDR1 SGDLS, CDR2 YYNGEE. With 5 bases clipped from V and 5 bases from J, the junction kept 4 bases outside the gene matches. The length of the CDR3 is 13 residues. Concerning this clone itself: Its antigen remains unidentified.

General study findings and limits: TCR beta sequences reportedly predicted the HLA-A and HLA-B alleles of most subjects accurately.

The sequencing sample was made of PBMCs. This clonotype originated in a woman in her 40s in good health and CMV-seropositive. The chain joins TRBV9 to TRBJ2-1; 7 bases line up with TRBD2. In DNA, the CDR3 is TGTGCCAGCAGTCGAGGACTAGACAATGAGCAGTTCTTC. Its translation: CASSRGLDNEQFF.